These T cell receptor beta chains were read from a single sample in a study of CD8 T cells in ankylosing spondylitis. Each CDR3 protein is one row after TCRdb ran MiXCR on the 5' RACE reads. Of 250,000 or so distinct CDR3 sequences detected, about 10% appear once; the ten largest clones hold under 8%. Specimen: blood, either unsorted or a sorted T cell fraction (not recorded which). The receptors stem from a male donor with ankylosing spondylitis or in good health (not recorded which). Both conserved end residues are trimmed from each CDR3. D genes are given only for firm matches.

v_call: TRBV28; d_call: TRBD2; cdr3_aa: ASTLGTSRSEQF
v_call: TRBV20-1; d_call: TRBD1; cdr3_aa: SARLQGAEVLT
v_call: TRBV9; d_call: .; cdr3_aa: ASSVTQTVTGELF
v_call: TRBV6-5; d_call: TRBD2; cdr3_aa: ASSYGTSESYEQY
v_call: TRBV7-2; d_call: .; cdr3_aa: ASSLGPTGEQY
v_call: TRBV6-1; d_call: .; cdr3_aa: ASSRTTKAAGGEQF
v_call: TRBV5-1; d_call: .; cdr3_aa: ASSFTGRNEQF
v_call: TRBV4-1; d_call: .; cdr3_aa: ASSLYSDSQETQY
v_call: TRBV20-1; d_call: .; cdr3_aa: SASSDTQY
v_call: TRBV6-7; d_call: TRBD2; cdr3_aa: ASSYPQRLAGPFSYEQY
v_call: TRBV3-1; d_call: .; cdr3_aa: ASSQGGVGFPSYEQY
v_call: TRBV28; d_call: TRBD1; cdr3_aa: ASSAVAGGAETQY
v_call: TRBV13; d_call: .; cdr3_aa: ASSLRQDQETQY
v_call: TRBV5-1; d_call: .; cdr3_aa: ASSLEAGVTEAF
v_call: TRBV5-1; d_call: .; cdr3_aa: ASSTGTGGNSPLH
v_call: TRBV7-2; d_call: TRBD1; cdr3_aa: ASSRGQLKETQY
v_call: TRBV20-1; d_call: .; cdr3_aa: SARDFGQGNQPQH
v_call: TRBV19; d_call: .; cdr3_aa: ASSPLGTQSNQPQH
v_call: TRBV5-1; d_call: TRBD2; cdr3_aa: ASSLPAGGRRDTQY
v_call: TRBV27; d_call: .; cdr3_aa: ASSLRGASYNEQF
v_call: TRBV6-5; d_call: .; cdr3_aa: ASSYPGTMRAF
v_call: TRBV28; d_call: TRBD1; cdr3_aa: ASSSPLGQGTF
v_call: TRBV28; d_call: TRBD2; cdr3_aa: ASSFPTSGSENIQY
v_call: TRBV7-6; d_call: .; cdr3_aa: ASRKENTGELF
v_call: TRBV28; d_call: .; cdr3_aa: ASSFKFKLRGLRGYT
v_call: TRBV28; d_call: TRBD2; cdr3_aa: ASRITGLAALTDTQY
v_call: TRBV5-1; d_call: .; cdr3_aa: ASNTGWADNEQF
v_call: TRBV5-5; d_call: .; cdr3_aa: ASHGASTGELF
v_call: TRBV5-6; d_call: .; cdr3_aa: ASSLSRWAPYGYT
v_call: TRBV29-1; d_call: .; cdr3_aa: SVVGGREARETQY
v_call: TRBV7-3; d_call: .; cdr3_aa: ASSLGHLADNEQF
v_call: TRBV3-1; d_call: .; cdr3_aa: ASSHSAEQF
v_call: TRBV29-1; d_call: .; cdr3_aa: SVEDRGYQETQY
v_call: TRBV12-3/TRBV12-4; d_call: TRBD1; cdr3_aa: ASSLTGQAEQY
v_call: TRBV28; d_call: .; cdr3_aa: ASRGNPTYEQY
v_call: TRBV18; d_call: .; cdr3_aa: ASSPVAVGTDTQY
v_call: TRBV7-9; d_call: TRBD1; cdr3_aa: AISGTGPHEQY
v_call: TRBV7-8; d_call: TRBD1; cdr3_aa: ASSFSTGVAGNTIY
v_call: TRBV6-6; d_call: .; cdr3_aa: ASSIDWAGELF
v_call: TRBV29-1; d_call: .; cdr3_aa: SVDSSGKLF
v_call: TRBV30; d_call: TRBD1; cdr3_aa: AWRQQGYTEAF
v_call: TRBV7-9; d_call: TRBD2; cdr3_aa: AVARSQLAGAAGEQF
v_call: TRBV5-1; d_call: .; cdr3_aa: ASSVQGVEQY
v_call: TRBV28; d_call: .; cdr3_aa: ASSPTRAISYEQY
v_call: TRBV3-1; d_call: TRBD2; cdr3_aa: ASSYGLDTDTQY
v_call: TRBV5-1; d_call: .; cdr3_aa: ASSLDIGAEQY
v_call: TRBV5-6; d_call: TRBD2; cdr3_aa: ASQGGSREQY
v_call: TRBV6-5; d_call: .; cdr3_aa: ASSNLPDSNQPQH
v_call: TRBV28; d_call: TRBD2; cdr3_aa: ASSEALAGYNEQF
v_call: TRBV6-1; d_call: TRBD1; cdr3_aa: ASREGTGDAGELF
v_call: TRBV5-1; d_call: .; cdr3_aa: ASSLGGIFSYNEQF
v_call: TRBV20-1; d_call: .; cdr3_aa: SASRETEAF
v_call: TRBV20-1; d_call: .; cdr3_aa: SASVESRNEQF
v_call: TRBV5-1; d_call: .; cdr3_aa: ASSPDPNYGYT
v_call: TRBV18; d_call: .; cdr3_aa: ASSPGHEQF
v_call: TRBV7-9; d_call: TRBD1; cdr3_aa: ASSLAGQGQVDEQF
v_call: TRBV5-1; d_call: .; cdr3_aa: ASSPQVWGETQY